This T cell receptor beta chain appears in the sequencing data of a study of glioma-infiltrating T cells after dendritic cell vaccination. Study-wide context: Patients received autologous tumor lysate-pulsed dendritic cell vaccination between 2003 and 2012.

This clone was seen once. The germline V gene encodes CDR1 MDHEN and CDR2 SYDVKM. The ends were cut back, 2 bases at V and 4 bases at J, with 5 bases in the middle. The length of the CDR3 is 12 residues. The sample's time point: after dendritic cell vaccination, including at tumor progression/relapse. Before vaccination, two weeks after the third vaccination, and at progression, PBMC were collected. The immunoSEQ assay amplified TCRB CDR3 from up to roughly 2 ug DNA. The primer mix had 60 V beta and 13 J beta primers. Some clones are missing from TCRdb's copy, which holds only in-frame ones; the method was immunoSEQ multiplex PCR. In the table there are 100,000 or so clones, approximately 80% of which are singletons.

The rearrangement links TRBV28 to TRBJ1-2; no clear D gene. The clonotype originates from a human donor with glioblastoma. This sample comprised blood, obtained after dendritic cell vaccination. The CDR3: CASSLPGYGYTF. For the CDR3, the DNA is TGTGCCAGCAGTTTACCAGGCTATGGCTACACCTTC.